The following is a TCR beta chain sequence with its context. Its antigen is undetermined. This entry comes from a study of PD-1 blockade in classical Hodgkin lymphoma. Study as a whole: The nivolumab dose that patients received was 3 mg/kg, given intravenously every 2 weeks. Study-wide results and caveats: Reports described newly diagnosed patients as having lower baseline TCR diversity than healthy donors. Repertoire differences have undefined causes, possibly disease activity or prior therapy. Baseline diversity was lower in partial responders and progressors than complete responders.

Germline-derived CDR1 and CDR2 are SGHRS and YFSETQ. This CDR3 spans 15 amino acids. Trimming cost V 0 bases and J 0 bases, with 7 bases left between them. With no exception, relapse followed autologous stem cell transplantation in all patients, and brentuximab vedotin exposure varied. Researchers used magnetic negative selection to pull out pure CD4+ T cells from thawed PBMCs. Clones were sequenced by immunoSEQ multiplex PCR, and TCRdb holds only the in-frame ones, with some missing. Here the sample spans about 6,800 clones, just under 80% being singletons. The TCR comes from a human donor with classical Hodgkin lymphoma. The source was CD4+ T cells from blood, collected at baseline. The V and J genes are TRBV5-1 and TRBJ1-3; the D is unclear. CDR3 DNA sequence: TGCGCCAGCAGCTTGGTCGTCGGCTCTGGAAACACCATATATTTT. Encoded protein: CASSLVVGSGNTIYF.